These T cell receptor beta chains were read from a single sample in a study of blood T cell repertoires in COVID-19. TCRdb keeps only in-frame clones here, not all; method: immunoSEQ multiplex PCR. Of over 250,000 clones in the sample, about 85% were seen once. Sequencing was done on a sample of peripheral blood. These receptors were collected from a human donor in a cohort sampled during active COVID-19. Each CDR3 is given without its conserved first and last residue. Each record gives: V gene, CDR3 protein.

TRBV7-9	ASSPQYEQY
TRBV19	ASRGLAGVDAYEQY
TRBV4-2	ASSYGQGATEAF
TRBV15	ATSGRDRGLSYGYT
TRBV10-2	ASRTDSRKQETQY
TRBV28	ASRIGLAASYEQY
TRBV11-3	ASSFREADTQY
TRBV29-1	SVESQGVTEAF
TRBV23-1	ASRDPGTDYNEQF
TRBV2	ASNQGGVSPEQY
TRBV2	ASSFVNGPEKLF
TRBV6-5	ASRRAGGRYEQF
TRBV6-1	ASSDGRAYEAF
TRBV6-1	ASSERSPGLAGQSSYNEQF
TRBV19	ASSARMGAGGTDTQY
TRBV6-5	ASSRGNEQF
TRBV27	ASSRQGPWTEAF
TRBV19	ASSSVGTSRAYNEQF
TRBV4-3	ASSQAWTSGYTDTQY
TRBV19	ASSQGYQPQH
TRBV15	ATSRDIYGYT
TRBV6-5	ASGLQGVPDTQY
TRBV7-8	ASSPRDSPSDTQY
TRBV6-2/TRBV6-3	ASSARAREQY
TRBV9	ASSHQSGGPDTGELF
TRBV2	ASRRERQETQY
TRBV24-1	ATSDRTVFQETQY
TRBV10-3	AIRDTSNTGELF
TRBV3-1/TRBV3-2	ASSQSPYGYT
TRBV7-8	ASSLAGQGNNSPLH
TRBV19	ASSSGRGPQH
TRBV2	ASSQISAGTEAF
TRBV3-1/TRBV3-2	ASSQNTVSGGYGANVLT
TRBV7-2	ASSLGGDPSYNEQF
TRBV18	ASSPSSMSYEQY
TRBV7-2	ASGSSREGEQF
TRBV6-5	ASSRQPQETQY
TRBV10-3	AISSQGDGANVLT
TRBV7-2	ASSKAGTGPSTGELF
TRBV7-8	ASSVTGQPQH
TRBV7-8	ASSLGSGANTEAF
TRBV27	ASSWGGPGEQY
TRBV4-2	ASSPKLAGGSFANTGELF
TRBV6-5	ASSYGGPYNEQY
TRBV7-9	ASSLSLFEQY
TRBV19	ASSTKLGGAPYQPKNIQY
TRBV5-6	ASSLRGQTSRLFVPYT
TRBV7-2	ASRSQGAGSYEQY
TRBV5-8	AIPWREINNEQF
TRBV7-9	ASSLSTANGYT
TRBV29-1	SVLSFGGNGYT
TRBV6-6	ASTPTSGTSGGYT
TRBV3-1/TRBV3-2	ASSQVSPRSTNTGELF
TRBV19	ASSLVKGGGNQPQH
TRBV6-5	ASSYMGANTEAF